The 15 T cell receptor beta chains listed next were all sequenced from one sample in a study of shared clonotypes between healthy human individuals. Sequencing used immunoSEQ multiplex PCR; TCRdb keeps in-frame clones, though not all of them. The data hold about 320,000 clones, with around 87% observed a single time. The sequencing sample was made of memory CD8+ T cells sorted from blood. Stated subset: CD45RO+ cells pooled with CCR7-negative TemRA cells. The receptors stem from a man younger than 35 in good health.

The V gene is TRBV27, the J gene TRBJ1-1; D remains unclear. The CDR3 sequence is 14 residues long. The V gene's germline CDR1 is MNHEY and CDR2 SMNVEV (reference sequence). V gave up 2 bases and J gave up 1 base, with 8 bases separating them. The CDR3 sequence: CASSLVRANTEAFF. The DNA of the CDR3 is TGTGCCAGCAGTTTAGTCAGAGCGAACACTGAAGCTTTCTTT.

The gene calls are TRBV5-1 and TRBJ2-7, with D possibly being TRBD1 (6 bases). With 4 bases removed from V and 0 bases from J, the gap between germline ends came to 17 bases. Germline CDR1 is SGHRS and CDR2 is YFSETQ. This CDR3 region has 16 residues. DNA of the CDR3: TGCGCCAGCAGCCTGGAAAGGACAGAAAACTCCTACGAGCAGTACTTC. Translated, it gives CASSLERTENSYEQYF.

The chain carries TRBV6-1 and TRBJ2-7; TRBD1 aligns across 7 bases. CDR1 and CDR2 (germline): MNHNS, SASEGT. The CDR3 runs 14 residues. The J segment lost 4 bases and the V segment lost 6 bases, leaving 9 bases of the junction unmatched. The CDR3 loop is CASRGQLQSYEQYF. DNA of the CDR3: TGTGCCAGCAGGGGACAGCTTCAATCTTACGAGCAGTACTTC.

This chain uses TRBV7-9 with TRBJ2-5; possibly TRBD2 for D (6 bases). V gave up 6 bases and J gave up 5 bases, with 16 bases separating them. Germline V gives CDR1 SEHNR, CDR2 FQNEAQ (reference sequence). The CDR3 has 14 residues. CDR3 in DNA: TGTGCCAGCAGGCGGGGTGGAGGATGGGAGACCCAGTACTTC. Its protein is CASRRGGGWETQYF.

This clone has only one observation. The chain employs TRBV29-1 and TRBJ2-1; 11 bases map to TRBD2. Per germline, CDR1 SQVTM and CDR2 ANQGSEA. The CDR3 runs 15 residues. With V trimmed by 4 bases and J by 5 bases, 7 bases remained unmatched. The chain's CDR3 is CSVGGTSGTNNEQFF. CDR3 DNA: TGCAGCGTTGGGGGGACTAGCGGAACCAACAATGAGCAGTTCTTC.

The J gene is TRBJ2-3, the V gene TRBV4-3; D is unclear. The CDR3 length is 14 residues. The germline CDR1 and CDR2 sequences are LGHNA and YSLEER. V was clipped by 0 bases and J by 5 bases, with 9 bases between them. CDR3 bases: TGCGCCAGCAGCCAAGAAGGCTCCCGAGATACGCAGTATTTT. As protein: CASSQEGSRDTQYF.

The chain links TRBV7-3 to TRBJ2-7, with D unresolved. The CDR3 is made up of 14 amino acids. V shed 2 bases and J shed 0 bases, with 8 bases lying between them. Germline V CDR1 and CDR2: SGHTA, FQGTGA. This chain's CDR3 is CASSLSGSSYEQYF. The CDR3 DNA sequence: TGTGCCAGCAGCTTATCGGGCAGCTCCTACGAGCAGTACTTC.

The J gene is TRBJ1-1, the V gene TRBV2; TRBD1 agrees at 7 bases. Germline CDR1 SNHLY, CDR2 FYNNEI. The CDR3 consists of 16 residues. V was clipped by 7 bases and J by 1 base; unmatched bases: 12. The CDR3 coding sequence is TGTGCCAGCATCGAATTGGAGACAGGGCCGAACACTGAAGCTTTCTTT. This translates into CASIELETGPNTEAFF.

V is TRBV29-1 and J is TRBJ1-2, with a tentative D call TRBD1 (5 bases). This CDR3 region has 14 residues. The V and J ends lost 2 bases and 3 bases respectively, with 13 bases between them. The germline CDR1 and CDR2 sequences are SQVTM and ANQGSEA. The CDR3 DNA is TGCAGCGTTGAACGGGGGGTCTTAGACTATGGCTACACCTTC. Protein: CSVERGVLDYGYTF.

The CDR3 region is CASRQRTLNTGELFF. The CDR3, as DNA: TGCGCCAGCCGTCAAAGGACCCTGAACACCGGGGAGCTGTTTTTT. This chain connects TRBV10-2 to TRBJ2-2; D not certain. CDR3 length: 15 amino acids. Deletions cut 8 bases from V and 1 base from J, with 14 bases between. The V gene's germline CDR1 is WSHSY and CDR2 SAAADI.

The chain couples TRBV30 to TRBJ2-1; TRBD1 might be the D (6 bases). Germline V gene data show CDR1 as GTSNPN and CDR2 as SVGIG (reference sequence). Trimming took 1 base from V and 11 from J, leaving 9 bases between them. The CDR3 sequence is 11 residues long. The CDR3 sequence: CAWSAGTKQFF. The CDR3 DNA reads TGTGCCTGGAGTGCCGGGACAAAGCAGTTCTTC.

The chain uses TRBV5-1 and TRBJ2-7; unclear D gene. The CDR3 totals 12 residues. V was shortened by 5 bases and J by 0 bases, with 6 bases between the two germline ends. Germline CDR1 reads SGHRS; CDR2 reads YFSETQ. The CDR3 sequence: CASRPSSYEQYF. DNA for the CDR3: TGCGCCAGCAGGCCGAGCTCCTACGAGCAGTACTTC.

The chain carries TRBV10-3 and TRBJ1-2; tentatively, D is TRBD1 (5 bases). The length of the CDR3 is 14 residues. V dropped 3 bases and J dropped 4 bases, with 12 bases sitting between them. Germline lookup yields CDR1 ENHRY and CDR2 SYGVKD. The CDR3 loop is CAISERGISYGYTF. DNA for the CDR3: TGTGCCATCAGTGAAAGGGGCATCAGCTATGGCTACACCTTC.

The chain is built from TRBV4-1 and TRBJ2-7; possible D gene TRBD2, 5 bases. The CDR3 totals 14 residues. Trimming cost V 0 bases and J 4 bases, with 10 bases left between them. Germline-derived CDR1 and CDR2 are MGHRA and YSYEKL. In DNA form, the CDR3 reads TGCGCCAGCAGCCAAGATCGACCGGGGTACGAGCAGTACTTC. It is translated as CASSQDRPGYEQYF.

Notes on this clone: A read error may produce the germline difference seen at one junction end. This sample also contains other DNA sequences that code for the same CDR3. The rearrangement joins TRBV2 to TRBJ2-1; the match to TRBD2 covers 8 bases. This CDR3 has 14 residues. Germline V gene sequence: CDR1 SNHLY, CDR2 FYNNEI. CDR3 amino acids: CASSEGLAGNEQFF. CDR3 bases: TGTGCCAGCAGCGAAGGACTAGCTGGCAATGAGCAGTTCTTC. Drawing the rest from reference TRBV2 and TRBJ2-1, the complete variable domain is EPEVTQTPSHQVTQMGQEVILRCVPISNHLYFYWYRQILGQKVEFLVSFYNNEISEKSEIFDDQFSVERPDGSNFTLKIRSTKLEDSAMYFCASSEGLAGNEQFFGPGTRLTVL.